The sequence of this TCR beta chain was determined in a study of control samples from healthy donors and cancer patients (dated by TCRdb to the early 2020s). This clone was counted a few times. Its specific antigen is unknown. Base quality data are lacking; no much larger clone is found one base away. This sample includes further DNA sequences coding for the same CDR3. The receptor library was made with the immunoSEQ multiplex PCR assay. The table comes from immuneACCESS by way of TCRdb, which keeps in-frame sequences with V and J called. Part of the clones is missing from these tables; in studies checked, under half for an unresolved V gene and the rest for unknown reasons. The sample table contains roughly 190,000 clones; only one count was recorded for 91% of them. The top ten hold approximately 1.5% of the sample. The germline V gene yields MNHEY for CDR1 and SVGAGI for CDR2. The junction carries 11 bases between V and J, which are trimmed by 2 bases and 4 bases respectively. From the cysteine up to the phenylalanine, the CDR3 has a length of 14 residues. Only the CDR3 DNA is retained, 42 bases long and in frame from the first base.

The chain was built from TRBV6-5 and TRBJ1-1; the D gene is perhaps TRBD1, from 5 matching bases. The sample was blood. The sequence was collected from a woman aged 25 to 45 in good health. The DNA sequence is TGTGCCAGCAGTTACCGGGGGAGGGGCACTGAAGCTTTCTTT. Protein translation: CASSYRGRGTEAFF.